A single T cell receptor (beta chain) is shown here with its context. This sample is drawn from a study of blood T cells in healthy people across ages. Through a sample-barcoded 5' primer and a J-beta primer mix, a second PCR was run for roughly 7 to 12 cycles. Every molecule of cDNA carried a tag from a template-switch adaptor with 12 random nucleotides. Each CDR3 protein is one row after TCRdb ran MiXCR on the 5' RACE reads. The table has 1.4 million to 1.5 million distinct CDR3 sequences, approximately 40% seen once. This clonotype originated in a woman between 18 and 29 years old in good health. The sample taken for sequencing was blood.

DNA of the CDR3: TGTGCCTGGACCCCTGGCAATGAGCAGTTCTTC. Translation gives CAWTPGNEQFF. The chain couples TRBV30 to TRBJ2-1, with no clear D. From germline, CDR1 is GTSNPN and CDR2 SVGIG (reference sequence). This CDR3 has 11 residues. Trimming removed 4 bases from V and 6 bases from J, with 7 bases in between.